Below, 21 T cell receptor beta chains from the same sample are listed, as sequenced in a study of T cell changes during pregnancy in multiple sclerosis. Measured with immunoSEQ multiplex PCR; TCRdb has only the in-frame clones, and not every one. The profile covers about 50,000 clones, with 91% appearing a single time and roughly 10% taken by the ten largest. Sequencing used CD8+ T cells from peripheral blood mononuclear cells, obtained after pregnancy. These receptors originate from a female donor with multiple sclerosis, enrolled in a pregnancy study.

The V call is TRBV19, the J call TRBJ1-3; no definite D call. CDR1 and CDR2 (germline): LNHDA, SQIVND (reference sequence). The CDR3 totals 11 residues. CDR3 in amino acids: CAVKLGNTIYF. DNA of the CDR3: TGTGCTGTTAAACTTGGAAACACCATATATTTT.

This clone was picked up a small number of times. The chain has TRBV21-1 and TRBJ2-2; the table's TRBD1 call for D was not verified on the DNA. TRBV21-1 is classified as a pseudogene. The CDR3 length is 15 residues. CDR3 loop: CASSKSPRMIGELFF. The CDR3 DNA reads TGTGCCAGCAGCAAATCCCCCAGGATGATCGGGGAGCTGTTTTTT.

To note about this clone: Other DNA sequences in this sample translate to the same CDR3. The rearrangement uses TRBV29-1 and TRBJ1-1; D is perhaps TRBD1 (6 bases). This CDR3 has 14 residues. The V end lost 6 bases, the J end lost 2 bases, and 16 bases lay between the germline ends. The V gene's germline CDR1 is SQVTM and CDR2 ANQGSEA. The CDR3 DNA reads TGCAGCGTGGGGGCAGGCACTCTTAACACTGAAGCTTTCTTT. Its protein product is CSVGAGTLNTEAFF.

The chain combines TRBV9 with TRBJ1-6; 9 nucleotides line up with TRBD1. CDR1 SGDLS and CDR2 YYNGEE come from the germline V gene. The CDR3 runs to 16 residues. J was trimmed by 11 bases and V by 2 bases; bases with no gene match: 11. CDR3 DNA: TGTGCCAGCAGCGTCGGGACAGGGCCTCTGCCGACACCCCTCCACTTT. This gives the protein CASSVGTGPLPTPLHF.

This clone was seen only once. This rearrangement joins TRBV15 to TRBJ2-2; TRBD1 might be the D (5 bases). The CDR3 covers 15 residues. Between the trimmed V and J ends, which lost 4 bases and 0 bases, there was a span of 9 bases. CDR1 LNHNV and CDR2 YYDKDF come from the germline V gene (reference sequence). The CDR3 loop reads CATSTDRTNTGELFF. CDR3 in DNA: TGTGCCACCAGCACTGACAGAACGAACACCGGGGAGCTGTTTTTT.

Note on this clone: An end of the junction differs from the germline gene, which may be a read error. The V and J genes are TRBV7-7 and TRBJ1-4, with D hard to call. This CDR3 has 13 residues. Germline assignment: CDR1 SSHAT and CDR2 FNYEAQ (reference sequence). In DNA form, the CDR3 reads TGTGCTAGCAGCTTGCGAGTAAATGAAAAACTGTTTTTT. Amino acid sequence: CASSLRVNEKLFF.

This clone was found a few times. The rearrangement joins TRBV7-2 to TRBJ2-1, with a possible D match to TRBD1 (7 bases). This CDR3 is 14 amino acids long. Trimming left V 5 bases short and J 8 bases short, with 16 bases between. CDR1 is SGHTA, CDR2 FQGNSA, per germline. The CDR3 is CASSPYGGGDEQFF. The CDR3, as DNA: TGTGCCAGCAGCCCCTACGGAGGGGGCGATGAGCAGTTCTTC.

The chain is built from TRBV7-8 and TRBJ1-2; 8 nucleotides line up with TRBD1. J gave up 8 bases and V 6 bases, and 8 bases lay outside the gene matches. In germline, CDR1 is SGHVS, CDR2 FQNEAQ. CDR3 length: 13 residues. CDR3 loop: CASSDQGAGGYTF. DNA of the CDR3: TGTGCCAGCAGTGACCAGGGGGCAGGGGGCTACACCTTC.

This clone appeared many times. The CDR3 DNA sequence: TGTGCCAGCAGCGTCGGACAGGGGGAGACTAATGAAAAACTGTTTTTT. Its translation is CASSVGQGETNEKLFF. The chain links TRBV9 to TRBJ1-4; 10 bases are a match to TRBD1. Germline CDR1 and CDR2: SGDLS and YYNGEE. V gave up 2 bases and J gave up 2 bases; unmatched junction bases: 3. The CDR3 loop spans 16 amino acids. Filled out from reference TRBV9 and TRBJ1-4, the complete variable domain reads DSGVTQTPKHLITATGQRVTLRCSPRSGDLSVYWYQQSLDQGLQFLIQYYNGEERAKGNILERFSAQQFPDLHSELNLSSLELGDSALYFCASSVGQGETNEKLFFGSGTQLSVL.

CDR3 DNA sequence: TGTGCCAGCAGTGAATTCCAGGGTGGCTATGGCTACACCTTC. It yields the protein CASSEFQGGYGYTF. V and J are TRBV6-1 and TRBJ1-2, with a possible D match to TRBD1 (5 bases). Between the trimmed V and J ends, which lost 2 bases and 4 bases, there was a span of 11 bases. Per germline, CDR1 MNHNS and CDR2 SASEGT. This CDR3 comprises 14 residues.

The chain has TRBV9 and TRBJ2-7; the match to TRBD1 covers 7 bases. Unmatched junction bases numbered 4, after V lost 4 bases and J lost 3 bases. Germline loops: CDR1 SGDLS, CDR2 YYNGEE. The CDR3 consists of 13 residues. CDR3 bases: TGTGCCAGCAGCCTCCGGACAGGCTACGAGCAGTACTTC. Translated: CASSLRTGYEQYF.

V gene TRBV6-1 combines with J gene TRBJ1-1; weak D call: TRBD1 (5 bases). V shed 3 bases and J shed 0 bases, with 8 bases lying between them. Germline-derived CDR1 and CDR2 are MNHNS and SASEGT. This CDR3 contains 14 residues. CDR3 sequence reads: CASSETDMNTEAFF. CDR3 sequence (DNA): TGTGCCAGCAGTGAGACAGACATGAACACTGAAGCTTTCTTT.

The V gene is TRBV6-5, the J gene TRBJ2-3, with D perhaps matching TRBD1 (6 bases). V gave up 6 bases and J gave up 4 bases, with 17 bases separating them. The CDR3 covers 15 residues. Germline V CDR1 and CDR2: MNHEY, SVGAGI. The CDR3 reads CASRLLQGRPDTQYF. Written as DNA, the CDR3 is TGTGCCAGCAGGCTACTACAGGGAAGGCCAGATACGCAGTATTTT.

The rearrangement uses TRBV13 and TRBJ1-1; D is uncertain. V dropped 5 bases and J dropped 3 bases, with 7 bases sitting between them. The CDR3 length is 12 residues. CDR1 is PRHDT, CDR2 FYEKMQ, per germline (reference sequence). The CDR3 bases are TGTGCCAGCAGCGCGAGGGACACTGAAGCTTTCTTT. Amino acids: CASSARDTEAFF.

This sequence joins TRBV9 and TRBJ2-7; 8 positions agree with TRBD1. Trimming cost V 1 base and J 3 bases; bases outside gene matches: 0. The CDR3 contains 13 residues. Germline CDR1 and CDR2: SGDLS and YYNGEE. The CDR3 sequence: CASSVTGGYEQYF. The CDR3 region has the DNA TGTGCCAGCAGCGTAACAGGGGGCTACGAGCAGTACTTC.

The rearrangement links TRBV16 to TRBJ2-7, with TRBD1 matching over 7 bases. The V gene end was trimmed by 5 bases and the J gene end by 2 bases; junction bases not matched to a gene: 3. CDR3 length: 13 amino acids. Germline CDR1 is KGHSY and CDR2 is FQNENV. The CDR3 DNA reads TGTGCCAGCAGCGGGACAGAAACCTACGAGCAGTACTTC. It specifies CASSGTETYEQYF.

The CDR3 loop reads CATSRDTGTGAYGYTF. DNA for the CDR3: TGTGCCACCAGCAGAGATACCGGGACAGGGGCCTATGGCTACACCTTC. This rearrangement joins TRBV15 to TRBJ1-2, with 10 bases aligning to TRBD1. The CDR3 consists of 16 residues. Germline V gives CDR1 LNHNV, CDR2 YYDKDF (reference sequence). Trimming cost V 0 bases and J 4 bases; bases outside gene matches: 5.

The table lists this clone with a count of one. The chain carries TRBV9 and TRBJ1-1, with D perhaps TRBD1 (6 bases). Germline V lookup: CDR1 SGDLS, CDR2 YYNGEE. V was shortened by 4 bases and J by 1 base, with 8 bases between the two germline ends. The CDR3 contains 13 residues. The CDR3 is CASSPQGNTEAFF. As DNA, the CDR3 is TGTGCCAGCAGCCCACAGGGGAACACTGAAGCTTTCTTT.

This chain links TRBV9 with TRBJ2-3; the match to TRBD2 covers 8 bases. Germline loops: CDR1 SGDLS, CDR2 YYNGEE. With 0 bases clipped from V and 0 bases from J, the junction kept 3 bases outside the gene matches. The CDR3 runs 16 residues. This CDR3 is CASSVVVAGSTDTQYF. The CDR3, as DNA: TGTGCCAGCAGCGTAGTAGTAGCGGGGAGCACAGATACGCAGTATTTT.

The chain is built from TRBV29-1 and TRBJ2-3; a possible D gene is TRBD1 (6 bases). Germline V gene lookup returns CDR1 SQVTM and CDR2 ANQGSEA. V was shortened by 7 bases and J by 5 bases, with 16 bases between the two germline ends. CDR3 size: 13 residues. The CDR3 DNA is TGCAGCGACCAAGGGACATTCGGAGATACGCAGTATTTT. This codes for CSDQGTFGDTQYF.

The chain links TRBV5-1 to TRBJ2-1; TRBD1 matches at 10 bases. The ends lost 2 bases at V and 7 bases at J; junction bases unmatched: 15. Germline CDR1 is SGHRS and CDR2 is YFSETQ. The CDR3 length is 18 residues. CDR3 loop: CASSLGTGVFHTGNEQFF. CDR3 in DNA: TGCGCCAGCAGCTTAGGGACAGGGGTCTTCCATACGGGTAATGAGCAGTTCTTC.